This T cell receptor (beta chain) was documented in a study of blood T cell repertoires in COVID-19. Study information: Donors of Cohort 3 who recovered were those that had two negative PCRs, clearance, or symptom resolution. Researchers got acute and convalescent COVID-19 samples from the United States, Italy and Spain. PBMCs, B-cell-depleted T cells, or T cells were the source of the cDNA or gDNA that made up the material.

The data were produced by immunoSEQ multiplex PCR, yet TCRdb's version contains in-frame clones alone and is incomplete. The table shows about 170,000 clones, with roughly 85% occurring only once. Individuals drawn from around 24 US areas were about 18 to 95 years old. The CDR3 consists of 16 residues. Germline V gives CDR1 LNHDA, CDR2 SQIVND (reference sequence). Germline trimming cut 5 bases from V and 0 bases from J; bases unmatched to any gene: 6. This chain uses TRBV19 with TRBJ1-4; 7 nucleotides agree with TRBD1. Specimen: PBMCs or T cells enriched from blood (not recorded which). This TCR derives from a woman aged 70-85 years in a cohort exposed to, infected with or recovered from COVID-19 (not recorded which). Here the CDR3 reads CASSAGQPATNEKLFF. In nucleotides, the CDR3 is TGTGCCAGTAGTGCGGGACAGCCTGCAACTAATGAAAAACTGTTTTTT.